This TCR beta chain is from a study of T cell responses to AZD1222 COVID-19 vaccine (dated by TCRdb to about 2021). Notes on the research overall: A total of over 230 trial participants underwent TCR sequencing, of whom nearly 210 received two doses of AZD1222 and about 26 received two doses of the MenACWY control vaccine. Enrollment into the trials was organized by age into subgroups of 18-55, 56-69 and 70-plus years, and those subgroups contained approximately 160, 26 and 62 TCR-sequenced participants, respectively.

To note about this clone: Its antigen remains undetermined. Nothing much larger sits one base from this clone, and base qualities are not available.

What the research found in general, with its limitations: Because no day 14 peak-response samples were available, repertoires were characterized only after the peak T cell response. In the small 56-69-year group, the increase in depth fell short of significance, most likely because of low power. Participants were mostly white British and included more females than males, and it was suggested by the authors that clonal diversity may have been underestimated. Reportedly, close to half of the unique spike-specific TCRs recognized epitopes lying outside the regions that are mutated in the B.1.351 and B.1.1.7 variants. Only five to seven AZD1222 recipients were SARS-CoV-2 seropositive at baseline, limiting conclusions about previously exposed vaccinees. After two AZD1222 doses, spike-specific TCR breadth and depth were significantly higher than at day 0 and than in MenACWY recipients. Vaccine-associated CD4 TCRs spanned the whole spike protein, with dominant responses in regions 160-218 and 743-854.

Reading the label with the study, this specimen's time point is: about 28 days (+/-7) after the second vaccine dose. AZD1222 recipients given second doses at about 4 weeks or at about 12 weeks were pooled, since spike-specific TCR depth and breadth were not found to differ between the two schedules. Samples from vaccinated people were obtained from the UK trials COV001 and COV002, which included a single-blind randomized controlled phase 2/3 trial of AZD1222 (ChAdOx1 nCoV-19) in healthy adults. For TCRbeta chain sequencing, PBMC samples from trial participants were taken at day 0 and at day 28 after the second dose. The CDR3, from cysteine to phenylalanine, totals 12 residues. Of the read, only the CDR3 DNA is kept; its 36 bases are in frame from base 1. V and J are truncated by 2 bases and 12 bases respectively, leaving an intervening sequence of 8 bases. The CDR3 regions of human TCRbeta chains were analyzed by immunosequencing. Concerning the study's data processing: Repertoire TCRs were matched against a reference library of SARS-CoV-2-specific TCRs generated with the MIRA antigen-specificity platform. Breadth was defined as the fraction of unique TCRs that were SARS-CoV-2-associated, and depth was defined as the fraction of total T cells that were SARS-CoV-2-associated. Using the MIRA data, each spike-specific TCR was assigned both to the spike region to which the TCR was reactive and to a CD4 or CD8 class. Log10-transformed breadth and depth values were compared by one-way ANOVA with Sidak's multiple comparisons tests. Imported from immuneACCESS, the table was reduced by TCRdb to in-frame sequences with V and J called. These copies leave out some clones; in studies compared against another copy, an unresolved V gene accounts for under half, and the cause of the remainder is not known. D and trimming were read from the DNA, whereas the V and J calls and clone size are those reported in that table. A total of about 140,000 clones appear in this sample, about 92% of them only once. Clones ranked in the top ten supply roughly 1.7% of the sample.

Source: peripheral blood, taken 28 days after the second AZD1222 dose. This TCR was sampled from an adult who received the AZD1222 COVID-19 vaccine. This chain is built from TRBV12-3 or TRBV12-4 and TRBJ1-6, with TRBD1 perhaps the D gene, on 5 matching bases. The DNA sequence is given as TGTGCCAGCAGTTTAATGGGGGGACCCCTCCACTTT. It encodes CASSLMGGPLHF.